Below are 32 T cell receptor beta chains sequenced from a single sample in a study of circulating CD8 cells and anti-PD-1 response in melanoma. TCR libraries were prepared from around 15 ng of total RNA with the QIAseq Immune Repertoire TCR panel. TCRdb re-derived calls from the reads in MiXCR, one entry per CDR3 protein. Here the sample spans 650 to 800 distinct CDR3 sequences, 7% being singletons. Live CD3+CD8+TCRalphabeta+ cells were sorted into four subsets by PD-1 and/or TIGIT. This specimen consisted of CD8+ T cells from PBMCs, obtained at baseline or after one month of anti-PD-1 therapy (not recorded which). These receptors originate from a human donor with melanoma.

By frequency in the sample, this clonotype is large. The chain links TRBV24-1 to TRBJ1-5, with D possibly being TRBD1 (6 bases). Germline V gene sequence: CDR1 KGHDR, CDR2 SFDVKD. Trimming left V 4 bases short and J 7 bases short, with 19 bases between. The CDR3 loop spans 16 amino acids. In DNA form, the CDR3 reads TGTGCCACCAGTGACATCGGACAGCCCGGAAAACAGCCCCAGCATTTT. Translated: CATSDIGQPGKQPQHF.

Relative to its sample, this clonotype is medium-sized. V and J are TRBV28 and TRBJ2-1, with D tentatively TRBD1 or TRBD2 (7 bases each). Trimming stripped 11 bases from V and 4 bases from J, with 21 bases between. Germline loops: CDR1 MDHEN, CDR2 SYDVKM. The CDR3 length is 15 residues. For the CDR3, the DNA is TGTGCCCTCAGGGGGGGCGGTTCCCTATACAATGAGCAGTTCTTC. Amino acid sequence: CALRGGGSLYNEQFF.

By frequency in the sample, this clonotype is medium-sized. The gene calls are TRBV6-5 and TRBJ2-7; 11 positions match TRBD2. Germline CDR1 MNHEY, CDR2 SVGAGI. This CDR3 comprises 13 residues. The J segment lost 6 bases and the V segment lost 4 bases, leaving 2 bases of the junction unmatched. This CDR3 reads CASSLAGGPEQYF. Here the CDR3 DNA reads TGTGCCAGCAGTTTAGCGGGGGGGCCCGAGCAGTACTTC.

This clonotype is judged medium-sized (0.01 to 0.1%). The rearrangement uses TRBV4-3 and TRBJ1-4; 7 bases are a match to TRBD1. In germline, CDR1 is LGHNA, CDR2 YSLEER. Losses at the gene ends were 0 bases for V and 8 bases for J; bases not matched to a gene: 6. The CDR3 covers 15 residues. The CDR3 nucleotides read TGCGCCAGCAGCCAAGAGAGGGGGCAACGGGAAAAACTGTTTTTT. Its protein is CASSQERGQREKLFF.

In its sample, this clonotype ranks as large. The CDR3 loop reads CASSQDLNEQFF. CDR3 bases: TGTGCCAGCAGCCAAGATCTCAATGAGCAGTTCTTC. The chain combines TRBV14 with TRBJ2-1; D unclear. CDR1 is SGHDN and CDR2 is FVKESK in the germline V gene. The CDR3 is 12 amino acids. V lost 0 bases to trimming and J lost 6 bases, with 3 bases between them.

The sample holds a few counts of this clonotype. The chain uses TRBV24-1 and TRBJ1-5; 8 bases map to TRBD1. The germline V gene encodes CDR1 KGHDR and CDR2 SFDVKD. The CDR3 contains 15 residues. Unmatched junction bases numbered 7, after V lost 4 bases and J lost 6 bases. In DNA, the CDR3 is TGTGCCACCAGTGACCGGACAGGGAGTTTTCAGCCCCAGCATTTT. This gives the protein CATSDRTGSFQPQHF.

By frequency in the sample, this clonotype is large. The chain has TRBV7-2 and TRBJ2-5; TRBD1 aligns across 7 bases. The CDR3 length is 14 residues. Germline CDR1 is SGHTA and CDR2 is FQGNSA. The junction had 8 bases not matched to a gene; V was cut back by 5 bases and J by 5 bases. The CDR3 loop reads CASSGRGSWETQYF. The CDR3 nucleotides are TGTGCCAGCAGCGGCAGGGGGTCCTGGGAGACCCAGTACTTC.

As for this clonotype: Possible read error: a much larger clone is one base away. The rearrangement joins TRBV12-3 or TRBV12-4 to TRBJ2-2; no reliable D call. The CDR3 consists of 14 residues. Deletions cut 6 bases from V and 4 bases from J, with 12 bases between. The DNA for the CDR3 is TGTGCCAGCAGCCCCCGAGCGACCACCGGGGAGCTGTTTTTT. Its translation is CASSPRATTGELFF.

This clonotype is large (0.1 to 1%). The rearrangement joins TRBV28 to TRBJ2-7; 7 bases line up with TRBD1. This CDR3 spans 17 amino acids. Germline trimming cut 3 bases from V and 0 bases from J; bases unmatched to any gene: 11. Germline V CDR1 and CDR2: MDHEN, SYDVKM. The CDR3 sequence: CASSFGPGQRSSYEQYF. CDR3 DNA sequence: TGTGCCAGCAGTTTCGGGCCGGGACAGAGGAGCTCCTACGAGCAGTACTTC. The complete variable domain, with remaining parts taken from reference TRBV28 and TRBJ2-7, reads DVKVTQSSRYLVKRTGEKVFLECVQDMDHENMFWYRQDPGLGLRLIYFSYDVKMKEKGDIPEGYSVSREKKERFSLILESASTNQTSMYLCASSFGPGQRSSYEQYFGPGTRLTVT.

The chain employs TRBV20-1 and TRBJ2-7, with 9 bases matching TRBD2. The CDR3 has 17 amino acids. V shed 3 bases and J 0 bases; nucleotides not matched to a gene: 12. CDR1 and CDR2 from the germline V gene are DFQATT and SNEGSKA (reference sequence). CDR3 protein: CSARGALTSGSSYEQYF. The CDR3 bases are TGCAGTGCTAGGGGGGCCCTGACTAGCGGTAGCTCCTACGAGCAGTACTTC.

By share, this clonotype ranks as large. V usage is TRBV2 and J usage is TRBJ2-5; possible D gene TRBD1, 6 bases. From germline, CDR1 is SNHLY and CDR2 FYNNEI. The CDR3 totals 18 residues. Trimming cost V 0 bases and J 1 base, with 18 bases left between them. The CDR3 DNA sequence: TGTGCCAGCAGTGAAGCGCAGTCAGGGGCGTTTGGCCAAGAGACCCAGTACTTC. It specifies CASSEAQSGAFGQETQYF.

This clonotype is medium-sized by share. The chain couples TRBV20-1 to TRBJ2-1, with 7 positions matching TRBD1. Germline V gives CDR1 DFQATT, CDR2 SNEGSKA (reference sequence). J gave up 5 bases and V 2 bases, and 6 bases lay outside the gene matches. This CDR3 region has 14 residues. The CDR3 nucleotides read TGCAGTGCTAGATCCCTAGACAGGGACAATGAGCAGTTCTTC. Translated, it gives CSARSLDRDNEQFF.

Written as DNA, the CDR3 is TGTGCCAGCAGCCAAGGGACGACTAGCCAAGAGACCCAGTACTTC. Residues: CASSQGTTSQETQYF. The chain combines TRBV3-2 with TRBJ2-5; TRBD2 is the table's D call and was not checked against the DNA. TRBV3-2 counts as a pseudogene. The CDR3 sequence is 15 residues long.

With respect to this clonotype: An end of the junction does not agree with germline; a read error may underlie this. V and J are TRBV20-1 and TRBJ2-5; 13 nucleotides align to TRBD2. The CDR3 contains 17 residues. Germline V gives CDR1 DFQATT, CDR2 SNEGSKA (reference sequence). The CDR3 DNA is TGCAGCGCTAGAGGGTGGACCGGACTAGCGGGAGTTGGGACCCAGTACTTC. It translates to CSARGWTGLAGVGTQYF.

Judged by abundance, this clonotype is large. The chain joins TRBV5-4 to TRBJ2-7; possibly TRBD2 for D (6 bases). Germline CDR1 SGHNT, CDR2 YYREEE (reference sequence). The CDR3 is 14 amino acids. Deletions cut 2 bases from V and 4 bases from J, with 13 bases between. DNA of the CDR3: TGTGCCAGCAGCTTCACCGGGACTCCGTACGAGCAGTACTTC. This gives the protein CASSFTGTPYEQYF.

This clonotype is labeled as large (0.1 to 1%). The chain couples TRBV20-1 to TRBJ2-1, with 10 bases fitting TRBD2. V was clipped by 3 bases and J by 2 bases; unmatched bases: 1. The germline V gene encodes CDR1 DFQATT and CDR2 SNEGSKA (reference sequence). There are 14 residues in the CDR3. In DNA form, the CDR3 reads TGCAGTGCTAGTCTAGCGGGAGCCTACAATGAGCAGTTCTTC. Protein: CSASLAGAYNEQFF.

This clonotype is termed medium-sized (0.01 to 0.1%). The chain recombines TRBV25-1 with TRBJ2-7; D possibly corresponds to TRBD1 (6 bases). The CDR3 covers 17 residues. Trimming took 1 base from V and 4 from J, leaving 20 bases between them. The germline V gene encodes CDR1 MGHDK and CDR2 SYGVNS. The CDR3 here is CASSELGALTGTYEQYF. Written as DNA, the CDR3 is TGTGCCAGCAGTGAATTAGGGGCTCTGACAGGAACTTACGAGCAGTACTTC.

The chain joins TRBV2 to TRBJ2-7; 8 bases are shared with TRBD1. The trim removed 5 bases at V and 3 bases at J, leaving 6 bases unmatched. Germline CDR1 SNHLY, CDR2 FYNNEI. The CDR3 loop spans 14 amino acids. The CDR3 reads CASSRGQASYEQYF. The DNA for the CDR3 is TGTGCCAGCAGTAGGGGACAGGCGAGCTACGAGCAGTACTTC.

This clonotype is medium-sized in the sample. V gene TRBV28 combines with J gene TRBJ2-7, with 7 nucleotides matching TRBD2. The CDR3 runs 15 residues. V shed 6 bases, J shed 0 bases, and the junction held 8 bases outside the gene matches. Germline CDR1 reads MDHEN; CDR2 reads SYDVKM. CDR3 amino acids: CASSFVGGSSYEQYF. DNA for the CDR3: TGTGCCAGCAGCTTCGTGGGGGGGAGCTCCTACGAGCAGTACTTC.

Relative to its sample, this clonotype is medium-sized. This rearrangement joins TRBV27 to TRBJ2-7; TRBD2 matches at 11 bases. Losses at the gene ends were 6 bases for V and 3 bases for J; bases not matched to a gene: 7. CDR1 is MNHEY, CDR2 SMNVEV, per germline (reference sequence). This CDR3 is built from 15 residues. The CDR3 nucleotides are TGTGCCAGCAGCGAACTAGCGGGGGATCTCTACGAGCAGTACTTC. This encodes CASSELAGDLYEQYF.

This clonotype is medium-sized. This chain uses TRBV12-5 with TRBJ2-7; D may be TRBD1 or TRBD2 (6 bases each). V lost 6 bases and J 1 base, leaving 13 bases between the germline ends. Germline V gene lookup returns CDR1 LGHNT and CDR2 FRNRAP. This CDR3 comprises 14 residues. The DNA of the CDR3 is TGTGCTAGTGGGCCCGGAGGGGGGTCCTACGAGCAGTACTTC. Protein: CASGPGGGSYEQYF.

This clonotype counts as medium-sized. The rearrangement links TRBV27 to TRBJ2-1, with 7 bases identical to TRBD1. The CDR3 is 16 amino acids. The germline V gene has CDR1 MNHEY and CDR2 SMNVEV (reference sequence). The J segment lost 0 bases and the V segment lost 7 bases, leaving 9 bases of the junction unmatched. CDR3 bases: TGTGCCAGCATCCCAACGGGACAGAGCTCCTACAATGAGCAGTTCTTC. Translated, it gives CASIPTGQSSYNEQFF.

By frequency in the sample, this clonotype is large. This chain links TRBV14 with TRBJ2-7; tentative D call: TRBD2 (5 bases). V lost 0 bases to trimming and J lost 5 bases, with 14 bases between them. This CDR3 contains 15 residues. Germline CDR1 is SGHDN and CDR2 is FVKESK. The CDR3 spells CASSQDWPTGNEQYF. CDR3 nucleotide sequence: TGTGCCAGCAGCCAAGATTGGCCGACCGGGAACGAGCAGTACTTC.

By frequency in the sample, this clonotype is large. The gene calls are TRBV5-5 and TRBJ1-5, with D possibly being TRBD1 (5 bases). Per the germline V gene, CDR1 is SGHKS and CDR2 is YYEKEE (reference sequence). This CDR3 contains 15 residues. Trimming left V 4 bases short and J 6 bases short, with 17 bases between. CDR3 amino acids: CASSPIWDQGQPQHF. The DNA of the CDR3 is TGTGCCAGCAGCCCCATCTGGGATCAGGGTCAGCCCCAGCATTTT. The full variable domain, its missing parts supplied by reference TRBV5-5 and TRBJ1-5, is DAGVTQSPTHLIKTRGQQVTLRCSPISGHKSVSWYQQVLGQGPQFIFQYYEKEERGRGNFPDRFSARQFPNYSSELNVNALLLGDSALYLCASSPIWDQGQPQHFGDGTRLSIL.

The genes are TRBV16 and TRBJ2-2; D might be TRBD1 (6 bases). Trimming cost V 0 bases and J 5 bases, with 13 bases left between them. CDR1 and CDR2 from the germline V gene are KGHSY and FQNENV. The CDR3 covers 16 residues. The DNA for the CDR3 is TGTGCCAGCAGCCAATCGATACAGGGAAGGACCGGGGAGCTGTTTTTT. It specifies CASSQSIQGRTGELFF.

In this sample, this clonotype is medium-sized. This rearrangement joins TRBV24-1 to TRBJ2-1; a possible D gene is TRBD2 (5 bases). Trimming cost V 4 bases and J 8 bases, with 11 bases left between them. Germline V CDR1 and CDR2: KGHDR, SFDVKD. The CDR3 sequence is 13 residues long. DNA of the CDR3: TGTGCCACCAGTGACCACACTAGTTATGAGCAGTTCTTC. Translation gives CATSDHTSYEQFF.

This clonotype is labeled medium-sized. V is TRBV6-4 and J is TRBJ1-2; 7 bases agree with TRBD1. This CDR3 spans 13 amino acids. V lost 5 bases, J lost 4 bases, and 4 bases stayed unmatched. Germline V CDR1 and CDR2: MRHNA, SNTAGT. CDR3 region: CASSIGQAYGYTF. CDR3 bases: TGTGCCAGCAGTATCGGACAGGCCTATGGCTACACCTTC.

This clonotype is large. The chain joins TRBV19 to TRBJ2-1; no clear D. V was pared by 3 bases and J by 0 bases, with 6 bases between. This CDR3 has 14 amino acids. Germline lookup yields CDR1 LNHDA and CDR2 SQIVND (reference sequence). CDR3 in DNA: TGTGCCAGTAGTATTTTGAGCTCCTACAATGAGCAGTTCTTC. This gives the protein CASSILSSYNEQFF.

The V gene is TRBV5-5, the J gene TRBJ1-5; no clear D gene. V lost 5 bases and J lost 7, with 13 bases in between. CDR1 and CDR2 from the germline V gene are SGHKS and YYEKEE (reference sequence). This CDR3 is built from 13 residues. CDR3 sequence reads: CASRTDTNQPQHF. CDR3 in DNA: TGTGCCAGCAGAACTGACACGAACCAGCCCCAGCATTTT.

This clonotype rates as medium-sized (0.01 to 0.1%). The CDR3 coding sequence is TGTGCCAGCAGTTGGCGGCGGGAGGGAGGCACCGGGGAGCTGTTTTTT. Translation gives CASSWRREGGTGELFF. The chain recombines TRBV28 with TRBJ2-2, with 9 positions matching TRBD2. With V trimmed by 4 bases and J by 4 bases, 7 bases remained unmatched. The CDR3 length is 16 residues. Germline values: CDR1 MDHEN, CDR2 SYDVKM.

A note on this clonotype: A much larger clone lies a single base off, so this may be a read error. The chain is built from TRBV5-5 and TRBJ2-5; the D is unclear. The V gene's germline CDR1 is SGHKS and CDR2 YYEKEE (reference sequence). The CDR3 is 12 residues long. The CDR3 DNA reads TGTGCCGGCAGCACCGAGGAAGAGACCCAGTACTTC. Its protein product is CAGSTEEETQYF.

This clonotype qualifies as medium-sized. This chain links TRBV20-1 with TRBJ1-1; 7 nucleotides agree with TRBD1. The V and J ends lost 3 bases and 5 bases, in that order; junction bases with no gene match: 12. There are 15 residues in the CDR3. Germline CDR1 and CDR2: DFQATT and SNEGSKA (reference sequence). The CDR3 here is CSAREPGQIGTEAFF. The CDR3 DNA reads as TGCAGTGCTAGGGAACCGGGACAGATAGGTACTGAAGCTTTCTTT.